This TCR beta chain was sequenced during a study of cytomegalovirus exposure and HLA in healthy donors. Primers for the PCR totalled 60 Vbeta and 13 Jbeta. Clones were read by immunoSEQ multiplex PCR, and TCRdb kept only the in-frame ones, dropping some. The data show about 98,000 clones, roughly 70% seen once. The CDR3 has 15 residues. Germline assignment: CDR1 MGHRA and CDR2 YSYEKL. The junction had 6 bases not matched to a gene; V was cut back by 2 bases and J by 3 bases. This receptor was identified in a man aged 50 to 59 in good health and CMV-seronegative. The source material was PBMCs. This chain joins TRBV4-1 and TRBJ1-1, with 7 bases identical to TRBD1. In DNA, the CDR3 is TGCGCCAGCAGCCAAACACAGGGGACGGACACTGAAGCTTTCTTT. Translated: CASSQTQGTDTEAFF.